This is a list of T cell receptor beta chains from one sample in a study of Graves' ophthalmopathy and Graves' hyperthyroidism. In TCRdb, the multiplex PCR reads were re-called with MiXCR into one record per CDR3 protein. This sample has 150,000 or so distinct CDR3 sequences, with around 39% found just once. Sequenced sample: peripheral blood. The receptors were sampled from a man between 25 and 39 years old with Graves' ophthalmopathy. CDR3s include the opening cysteine and the closing phenylalanine or tryptophan. Each record gives: clone size, V gene, J gene, D gene, CDR3 protein, CDR3 DNA. D genes are given only for firm matches. Not all rows give a size; the values are once, few, many and, for expanded clones, a class.

size: many; V: TRBV29-1; J: TRBJ1-1; D: .; CDR3: CSIKRNTEAFF; DNA: TGCAGCATCAAGAGGAACACTGAAGCTTTCTTT
size: many; V: TRBV6-5; J: TRBJ1-1; D: .; CDR3: CASSYVDGRAAFF; DNA: TGTGCCAGCAGTTACGTCGACGGACGTGCCGCTTTCTTT
size: .; V: TRBV7-2; J: TRBJ2-7; D: .; CDR3: CASSLAMGAGFYEQYF; DNA: TGTGCCAGCAGCTTAGCGATGGGGGCGGGGTTCTACGAGCAGTACTTC
size: .; V: TRBV20-1; J: TRBJ2-7; D: TRBD2; CDR3: CSARLAGGNEQYF; DNA: TGCAGTGCTCGACTAGCGGGGGGTAACGAGCAGTACTTC
size: many; V: TRBV6-2/TRBV6-3; J: TRBJ1-2; D: .; CDR3: CAGRRRTRDGYTF; DNA: TGTGCCGGACGTCGGCGGACCCGAGATGGCTACACCTTC
size: many; V: TRBV6-5; J: TRBJ1-1; D: .; CDR3: CASGTVNTEAFF; DNA: TGTGCCAGCGGGACGGTGAACACTGAAGCTTTCTTT
size: .; V: TRBV28; J: TRBJ2-7; D: .; CDR3: CATYDRGGLARSYEQYF; DNA: TGTGCCACCTACGACAGGGGCGGACTAGCGAGATCCTACGAGCAGTACTTC
size: .; V: TRBV12-3/TRBV12-4; J: TRBJ2-4; D: .; CDR3: CASSPGLMLAKNIQYF; DNA: TGTGCCAGCAGTCCGGGACTGATGCTAGCCAAAAACATTCAGTACTTC
size: many; V: TRBV12-3/TRBV12-4; J: TRBJ1-1; D: TRBD1; CDR3: CASSPRWQGAGNTEAFF; DNA: TGTGCCAGCAGCCCGAGGTGGCAGGGGGCAGGGAACACTGAAGCTTTCTTT
size: many; V: TRBV12-3/TRBV12-4; J: TRBJ2-5; D: TRBD1; CDR3: CASSRTGVQTQYF; DNA: TGTGCCAGCAGCCGGACAGGGGTACAGACCCAGTACTTC
size: many; V: TRBV30; J: TRBJ1-2; D: TRBD1; CDR3: CAWGWNRGGSEEGYTF; DNA: TGTGCCTGGGGCTGGAACAGGGGTGGAAGTGAGGAGGGCTACACCTTC
size: many; V: TRBV6-1; J: TRBJ1-1; D: .; CDR3: CASSGPQWPFNTEAFF; DNA: TGTGCCAGCAGCGGCCCGCAATGGCCCTTCAACACTGAAGCTTTCTTT
size: many; V: TRBV7-2; J: TRBJ2-3; D: .; CDR3: CASSLGVTIYTDTQYF; DNA: TGTGCCAGCAGCTTAGGGGTAACTATTTACACAGATACGCAGTATTTT
size: once; V: TRBV10-3; J: TRBJ2-7; D: .; CDR3: CAISDEDNYSYEQYF; DNA: TGTGCCATCAGTGATGAAGACAATTACTCCTACGAGCAGTACTTC
size: .; V: TRBV6-2/TRBV6-3; J: TRBJ1-1; D: .; CDR3: CASSRGTLAEAFF; DNA: TGTGCCAGCAGTCGAGGGACTTTGGCTGAAGCTTTCTTT
size: many; V: TRBV30; J: TRBJ1-5; D: .; CDR3: CAWSLGGGGQPQHF; DNA: TGTGCCTGGAGTCTAGGAGGGGGAGGTCAGCCCCAGCATTTT
size: .; V: TRBV6-2/TRBV6-3; J: TRBJ1-5; D: TRBD1; CDR3: CASSSSLTGTGSHQPQHF; DNA: TGTGCCAGCAGTTCCTCACTAACTGGGACAGGGTCCCATCAGCCCCAGCATTTT
size: .; V: TRBV3-1; J: TRBJ1-2; D: .; CDR3: CASSQGQLNYGYTF; DNA: TGTGCCAGCAGCCAAGGCCAGCTCAACTATGGCTACACCTTC
size: many; V: TRBV7-2; J: TRBJ1-2; D: .; CDR3: CASSSQPSNGYTF; DNA: TGTGCCAGCAGCTCACAACCCAGTAACGGCTACACCTTC
size: many; V: TRBV12-3/TRBV12-4; J: TRBJ2-5; D: TRBD2; CDR3: CASSSGTSGQETQYF; DNA: TGTGCCAGCAGCTCCGGGACTAGCGGCCAAGAGACCCAGTACTTC
size: many; V: TRBV6-2/TRBV6-3; J: TRBJ1-5; D: TRBD1; CDR3: CASSYSRDRGPNQPQHF; DNA: TGTGCCAGCAGTTACTCGCGGGACAGGGGGCCCAATCAGCCCCAGCATTTT
size: many; V: TRBV12-3/TRBV12-4; J: TRBJ2-2; D: .; CDR3: CASTPWGRTNTGELFF; DNA: TGTGCCAGCACCCCCTGGGGGAGGACGAACACCGGGGAGCTGTTTTTT
size: many; V: TRBV7-2; J: TRBJ2-7; D: .; CDR3: CASSLQGRSSYEQYF; DNA: TGTGCCAGCAGCTTACAGGGAAGGAGCTCCTACGAGCAGTACTTC
size: many; V: TRBV30; J: TRBJ1-1; D: .; CDR3: CAWSVRENTEAFF; DNA: TGTGCCTGGAGTGTACGGGAGAACACTGAAGCTTTCTTT
size: many; V: TRBV6-5; J: TRBJ2-7; D: .; CDR3: CASSYDPGPPYEQYF; DNA: TGTGCCAGCAGTTATGATCCAGGGCCCCCCTACGAGCAGTACTTC
size: few; V: TRBV12-3/TRBV12-4; J: TRBJ2-7; D: .; CDR3: CASSFHQNEQYF; DNA: TGTGCCAGCAGTTTTCACCAGAACGAGCAGTACTTC
size: few; V: TRBV2; J: TRBJ2-7; D: TRBD2; CDR3: CARSAGGHEQYF; DNA: TGTGCCAGGAGTGCGGGAGGTCACGAGCAGTACTTC
size: few; V: TRBV12-3/TRBV12-4; J: TRBJ1-5; D: .; CDR3: CASGDSLNQPQHF; DNA: TGTGCCAGCGGAGACAGCCTAAATCAGCCCCAGCATTTT
size: many; V: TRBV12-3/TRBV12-4; J: TRBJ2-5; D: .; CDR3: CASSFWGETQYF; DNA: TGTGCCAGCAGTTTCTGGGGAGAGACCCAGTACTTC
size: many; V: TRBV4-1; J: TRBJ2-4; D: TRBD2; CDR3: CASSQVTSGRARDIQYF; DNA: TGCGCCAGCAGCCAAGTGACTAGCGGGAGGGCGCGAGACATTCAGTACTTC
size: few; V: TRBV19; J: TRBJ1-6; D: .; CDR3: CASRLRPHGDSPLHF; DNA: TGTGCCAGTAGGTTGCGACCCCACGGCGATTCACCCCTCCACTTT
size: many; V: TRBV6-2/TRBV6-3; J: TRBJ2-2; D: TRBD1; CDR3: CASKMVERRGPGELFF; DNA: TGTGCCAGCAAAATGGTGGAACGTAGGGGGCCCGGGGAGCTGTTTTTT
size: .; V: TRBV6-1; J: TRBJ2-6; D: .; CDR3: CASRIAGTPFSGANVLTF; DNA: TGTGCCAGCAGGATAGCAGGGACACCTTTTTCTGGGGCCAACGTCCTGACTTTC
size: many; V: TRBV4-1; J: TRBJ1-1; D: .; CDR3: CASSQVNRKKRISEAFF; DNA: TGCGCCAGCAGCCAAGTCAACAGAAAAAAACGGATCTCGGAAGCTTTCTTT
size: .; V: TRBV7-2; J: TRBJ1-6; D: TRBD1; CDR3: CASSLTGTGDYNSPLHF; DNA: TGTGCCAGCAGCTTAACCGGGACAGGGGACTATAATTCACCCCTCCACTTT
size: .; V: TRBV12-3/TRBV12-4; J: TRBJ2-7; D: TRBD1; CDR3: CAISESGQGALEQYF; DNA: TGTGCCATCAGTGAGTCGGGACAGGGGGCCCTCGAGCAGTACTTC
size: many; V: TRBV20-1; J: TRBJ1-5; D: .; CDR3: CSASDNSVNQPQHF; DNA: TGCAGTGCTAGTGATAACAGCGTAAATCAGCCCCAGCATTTT
size: many; V: TRBV6-2/TRBV6-3; J: TRBJ2-7; D: TRBD1; CDR3: CASSSIRGPRVYEQYF; DNA: TGTGCCAGCAGTTCCATCAGGGGGCCGCGAGTCTACGAGCAGTACTTC
size: many; V: TRBV19; J: TRBJ1-1; D: .; CDR3: CASSSGLNTEAFF; DNA: TGTGCCAGTAGTTCGGGACTGAACACTGAAGCTTTCTTT
size: many; V: TRBV12-3/TRBV12-4; J: TRBJ2-2; D: TRBD2; CDR3: CASSLSLAGVGGTGELFF; DNA: TGTGCCAGCAGTTTATCCTTAGCGGGAGTCGGCGGCACCGGGGAGCTGTTTTTT
size: many; V: TRBV12-3/TRBV12-4; J: TRBJ1-5; D: .; CDR3: CASSLRGFFQPQHF; DNA: TGTGCCAGCAGTTTAAGGGGGTTCTTTCAGCCCCAGCATTTT
size: .; V: TRBV6-2/TRBV6-3; J: TRBJ2-4; D: .; CDR3: CASSYSGQGQYF; DNA: TGTGCCAGCAGTTACTCAGGGCAGGGACAGTACTTC
size: .; V: TRBV12-3/TRBV12-4; J: TRBJ1-2; D: TRBD1; CDR3: CASRLGQGHYGYTF; DNA: TGTGCCAGCAGATTGGGACAGGGGCACTATGGCTACACCTTC
size: .; V: TRBV9; J: TRBJ1-2; D: .; CDR3: CASSVGRLRDYGYTF; DNA: TGTGCCAGCAGCGTAGGACGGTTGCGGGACTATGGCTACACCTTC
size: many; V: TRBV2; J: TRBJ2-4; D: .; CDR3: CASNQGAKNIQYF; DNA: TGTGCCAGCAATCAAGGAGCCAAAAACATTCAGTACTTC
size: .; V: TRBV6-1; J: TRBJ2-5; D: .; CDR3: CASTSGMGQETQYF; DNA: TGTGCCAGCACATCAGGGATGGGACAAGAGACCCAGTACTTC
size: many; V: TRBV12-3/TRBV12-4; J: TRBJ2-7; D: TRBD1; CDR3: CASGRDRAIYEQYF; DNA: TGTGCCAGCGGGCGGGACAGGGCAATCTACGAGCAGTACTTC
size: .; V: TRBV7-8; J: TRBJ1-2; D: .; CDR3: CASSPQRAGPLRGYTF; DNA: TGTGCCAGCAGCCCCCAGAGGGCAGGTCCTTTGCGTGGCTACACCTTC
size: .; V: TRBV27; J: TRBJ2-7; D: TRBD1; CDR3: CASSLRTGMGYEQYF; DNA: TGTGCCAGCAGTCTCCGGACAGGGATGGGCTACGAGCAGTACTTC
size: many; V: TRBV29-1; J: TRBJ2-7; D: .; CDR3: CSVLGGQHEQYF; DNA: TGCAGCGTTCTGGGAGGACAGCACGAGCAGTACTTC
size: .; V: TRBV6-1; J: TRBJ1-1; D: .; CDR3: CASSPNYAKGAFF; DNA: TGTGCCAGCAGTCCCAACTATGCTAAAGGAGCTTTCTTT